Listed below are T cell receptor beta chains from one sample, sequenced in a study of blood T cell repertoires in COVID-19. Libraries were prepared by immunoSEQ multiplex PCR; TCRdb keeps only in-frame clonotypes and omits some of them. The sample records more than 55,000 clones, around 80% being singletons. The sequenced sample consisted of peripheral blood. These receptors all stem from a woman aged 80 or over with acute or convalescent COVID-19. The CDR3 runs from the conserved cysteine through the conserved F or W. D genes are given only for firm matches. Clone size is given for some rows only: seen once, a few or many times, or a class if the clone is expanded.

TRBV19	.	.	TRBJ1-1	TGTGCCAGTAGTATAGATCGGGGAGGGAAGAACACTGAAGCTTTCTTT	CASSIDRGGKNTEAFF
TRBV5-1	TRBD1	.	TRBJ2-5	TGCGCCAGCAGCTTGGGGGACAGGCTCTACCAAGAGACCCAGTACTTC	CASSLGDRLYQETQYF
TRBV3-1/TRBV3-2	.	.	TRBJ2-1	TGTGCCAGCAGCCAAGAGGTTCCGCCGCAGGGCTCCTTCTACAATGAGCAGTTCTTC	CASSQEVPPQGSFYNEQFF
TRBV19	.	.	TRBJ1-4	TGTGCCAGCAGGGTTCGAGAAAAACTGTTTTTT	CASRVREKLFF
TRBV5-6	TRBD1	few	TRBJ1-3	TGTGCCAGCAGCTTGACCCCGACAGGGACAGACACCATATATTTT	CASSLTPTGTDTIYF
TRBV12-5	TRBD1	once	TRBJ2-5	TGTGCTAGTGCCGGGGACAGTATTACCCAAGAGACCCAGTACTTC	CASAGDSITQETQYF
TRBV4-2	TRBD2	.	TRBJ2-5	TGTGCCAGCAGCCCACGGACTAGCGGGGGGCAAGAGACCCAGTACTTC	CASSPRTSGGQETQYF
TRBV27	TRBD2	.	TRBJ2-2	TGTGCCAGCAGACAACTAGCGGGGGTTATCGGGGAGCTGTTTTTT	CASRQLAGVIGELFF
TRBV7-2	.	.	TRBJ2-5	TGTGCCAGCAGCTTAGATCGGGAGACCCAGTACTTC	CASSLDRETQYF
TRBV5-1	.	few	TRBJ2-5	TGCGCCAGCACTGGCGGGGTTGAAGAGACCCAGTACTTC	CASTGGVEETQYF
TRBV5-1	.	.	TRBJ2-4	TGCGCCAGCAGCCCGGACAGACCAAACATTCAGTACTTC	CASSPDRPNIQYF
TRBV11-2	.	.	TRBJ2-7	TGTGCCAGCAGCTTTAATCGGGTTCAGGGCTACGAGCAGTACTTC	CASSFNRVQGYEQYF
TRBV10-1	TRBD2	.	TRBJ2-7	TGCGCCAGCGGAGCGGGGTACGAGCAGTACTTC	CASGAGYEQYF
TRBV4-1	TRBD1	.	TRBJ1-5	TGCGCCAGCAGCCAAGATCTACAGGGACAGGGGGCTCAGCCCCAGCATTTT	CASSQDLQGQGAQPQHF
TRBV7-9	.	few	TRBJ1-2	TGTGCCAGCAGCCGACCTCAGGGGAACCATAACTATGGCTACACCTTC	CASSRPQGNHNYGYTF
TRBV2	.	once	TRBJ1-1	TGTGCCAGCGGGGTCACCGCAGGGACTGAAGCTTTCTTT	CASGVTAGTEAFF
TRBV27	TRBD2	.	TRBJ2-1	TGTGCCAGCAAACTAGCGGGGGCCTACAATGAGCAGTTCTTC	CASKLAGAYNEQFF
TRBV7-8	.	.	TRBJ2-7	TGTGCCAGCAGCTTAGATCGGACATTAAGCGACGAGCAGTACTTC	CASSLDRTLSDEQYF
TRBV6-2/TRBV6-3	TRBD1	.	TRBJ1-1	TGTGCCAGCAGCCAGGACAGGGTTGGGTACACTGAAGCTTTCTTT	CASSQDRVGYTEAFF
TRBV19	TRBD2	.	TRBJ2-5	TGTGCCAGTAGTATAGATCGCGCTAGCGGGGGTTACGGAGAGACCCAGTACTTC	CASSIDRASGGYGETQYF
TRBV19	.	few	TRBJ1-2	TGTGCCAGTAGTACAGGGCCGGTGGCCTATGGCTACACCTTC	CASSTGPVAYGYTF
TRBV6-1	TRBD1	.	TRBJ1-1	TGTGCCAGCAGTGAAAATAATCGGGACAGGGCTGAAGCTTTCTTT	CASSENNRDRAEAFF
TRBV7-9	.	.	TRBJ1-3	TGTGCCAGCAGCCGGGACAACTACTCTGGAAACACCATATATTTT	CASSRDNYSGNTIYF
TRBV7-2	.	.	TRBJ1-5	TGTGCCAGCAGCTTACTGGGCAGTCCGAGGCCCCAGCATTTT	CASSLLGSPRPQHF
TRBV7-2	TRBD2	.	TRBJ2-1	TGTGCCAGCAGCCCCGGACTAGCGGGCAACAATGAGCAGTTCTTC	CASSPGLAGNNEQFF
TRBV21-1	.	.	TRBJ2-7	TGTGCCAGCAAATTCGGCGGGGGGGTGCCCTACGAGCAGTACTTC	CASKFGGGVPYEQYF
TRBV2	TRBD1	.	TRBJ1-1	TGTGCCAGCAGTGGACAGGGTGGGAACACTGAAGCTTTCTTT	CASSGQGGNTEAFF
TRBV2	TRBD1	.	TRBJ1-2	TGTGCCAGCAGTCAAGGGGGCCTCGGTGGCTACACCTTC	CASSQGGLGGYTF
TRBV19	TRBD1	.	TRBJ2-2	TGTGCCAGTACAGGGGGCTACGGGGAGCTGTTTTTT	CASTGGYGELFF
TRBV25-1	.	.	TRBJ2-7	TGTGCCAGCACACGGGGGAATCCCTACGAGCAGTACTTC	CASTRGNPYEQYF
TRBV6-5	.	.	TRBJ2-1	TGTGCCAGCAGGAGACAGATAAGGGGCTATCCGTTCTTC	CASRRQIRGYPFF
TRBV12-3/TRBV12-4	.	.	TRBJ2-1	TGTGCCAGCAGTCCTACTCAGGTCAATGAGCAGTTCTTC	CASSPTQVNEQFF
TRBV19	TRBD2	.	TRBJ2-1	TGTGCCAGTAGTATAAGCGGGGGTACCTACAATGAGCAGTTCTTC	CASSISGGTYNEQFF
TRBV3-1/TRBV3-2	.	few	TRBJ2-1	TGTGCCAGCAGCCACAACCGGGACAACTACAATGAGCAGTTCTTC	CASSHNRDNYNEQFF
TRBV29-1	TRBD1	.	TRBJ2-1	TGCAGCGTGCCCACAGGGGGCAATGAGCAGTTCTTC	CSVPTGGNEQFF
TRBV27	TRBD1	.	TRBJ2-7	TGTGCCAGCAGTTTACGTCCGGCACAGGGGTACGAGCAGTACTTC	CASSLRPAQGYEQYF
TRBV2	TRBD1	.	TRBJ1-4	TGTGCCAGCAGCACCACCGGGACAGTTAATGAAAAACTGTTTTTT	CASSTTGTVNEKLFF
TRBV7-2	.	few	TRBJ1-4	TGTGCCAGCAGCTTGGTCTCAGATGAAAAACTGTTTTTT	CASSLVSDEKLFF
TRBV5-4	TRBD2	.	TRBJ2-1	TGTGCCAGCAGCTTGGATTCCGTCCAGGGCGGGGGCAATGAGCAGTTCTTC	CASSLDSVQGGGNEQFF
TRBV28	.	.	TRBJ1-5	TGTGCCAGCAGTTTACCCGCGATTAGCAATCAGCCCCAGCATTTT	CASSLPAISNQPQHF
TRBV28	TRBD1	.	TRBJ1-3	TGTGCCAGCAGTCCCGGGACAGGGGGAAACACCATATATTTT	CASSPGTGGNTIYF
TRBV10-2	TRBD1	.	TRBJ2-3	TGCGCCAGCAGTGACCCGGACAGGGGGCGGGGGTATTTT	CASSDPDRGRGYF
TRBV19	.	once	TRBJ1-5	TGTGCCAGTCACGGTTACGGGAGTAGCAATCAGCCCCAGCATTTT	CASHGYGSSNQPQHF
TRBV19	.	.	TRBJ1-1	TGTGCCAGTAGTATACGGACAGTAGGGTCTGAAGCTTTCTTT	CASSIRTVGSEAFF
TRBV5-6	.	.	TRBJ2-1	TGTGCCAGCAGCCCTGGAACAGGGATAAATGAGCAGTTCTTC	CASSPGTGINEQFF
TRBV10-1	.	.	TRBJ1-3	TGCGCCAGCAGTGATACGGACTACTCTGGAAACACCATATATTTT	CASSDTDYSGNTIYF
TRBV7-9	.	.	TRBJ1-2	TGTGCCAGCAGCGAAAGACGGGGGTTCGGGGGCTACACCTTC	CASSERRGFGGYTF
TRBV7-8	TRBD1	.	TRBJ1-2	TGTGCCAGCAGCTACCTGACAGGGGCCGAGGGCTATGGCTACACCTTC	CASSYLTGAEGYGYTF
TRBV7-8	.	few	TRBJ2-3	TGTGCCAGCAGCTTAGCCTCTGGGGGGAACACAGATACGCAGTATTTT	CASSLASGGNTDTQYF
TRBV27	.	.	TRBJ1-1	TGTGCCAGCAGTATACAAACAGGCAACACTGAAGCTTTCTTT	CASSIQTGNTEAFF
TRBV18	.	.	TRBJ2-5	TGTGCCAGCTCATTCTCGACAGATGGGGAGACCCAGTACTTC	CASSFSTDGETQYF
TRBV29-1	.	once	TRBJ2-3	TGCAGCGTCATAGACCGTGGAGGAACAGATACGCAGTATTTT	CSVIDRGGTDTQYF
TRBV2	.	.	TRBJ2-1	TGTGCCAGCAGGGATCCCAGGAAGGAGCAGTTCTTC	CASRDPRKEQFF
TRBV6-1	.	.	TRBJ1-1	TGTGCCAGCAGACCAAAGCAGGGTCAGAACACTGAAGCTTTCTTT	CASRPKQGQNTEAFF
TRBV2	TRBD1	.	TRBJ2-5	TGTGCCAGCAGTCTACAGGGGGCTGGCGAGACCCAGTACTTC	CASSLQGAGETQYF
TRBV18	TRBD2	.	TRBJ2-7	TGTGCCAGCTCACCAGGGAGGGGCTCCTACGAGCAGTACTTC	CASSPGRGSYEQYF
TRBV6-5	TRBD1	.	TRBJ1-2	TGTGCCAGCGGGAGGACAGGGGGCGATGGCTACACCTTC	CASGRTGGDGYTF
TRBV12-5	.	once	TRBJ2-1	TGTGCTAGTGGTTTGACATCGAATGAGCAGTTCTTC	CASGLTSNEQFF